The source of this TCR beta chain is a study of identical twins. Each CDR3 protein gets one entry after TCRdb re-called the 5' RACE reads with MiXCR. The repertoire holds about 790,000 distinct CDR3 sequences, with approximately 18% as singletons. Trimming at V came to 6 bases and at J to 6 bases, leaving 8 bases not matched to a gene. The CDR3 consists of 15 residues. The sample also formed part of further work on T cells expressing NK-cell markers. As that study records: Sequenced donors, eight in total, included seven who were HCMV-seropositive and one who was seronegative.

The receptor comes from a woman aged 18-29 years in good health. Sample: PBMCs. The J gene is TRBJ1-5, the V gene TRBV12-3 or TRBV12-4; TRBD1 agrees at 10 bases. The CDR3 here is CASRDDRGRIQPQHF. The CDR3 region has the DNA TGTGCCAGCAGGGACGACAGGGGGCGGATTCAGCCCCAGCATTTT.